The clone carrying this TCR beta chain was counted between two and nine times. The data were obtained in a study of CD8+ T cells in alopecia areata. In the study overall: Treated patients took oral tofacitinib at 5 to 10 mg twice daily.

RNA was extracted and reverse transcribed into cDNA as the sequencing template. The table came from immunoSEQ multiplex PCR; TCRdb's copy has only in-frame clones and leaves some out. Of 110,000 to 150,000 clones listed, approximately 49% were seen once; the top ten hold 0.95% to 1%. Peripheral blood and lesional scalp punch biopsies came from alopecia areata patients. This CDR3 spans 15 amino acids. Germline V gene sequence: CDR1 SQVTM, CDR2 ANQGSEA. The V and J ends lost 6 bases and 2 bases, in that order; junction bases with no gene match: 10. The sequences come from CD4+ T cells sorted from blood, collected at week 0. The genes are TRBV29-1 and TRBJ1-2; TRBD1 matches 9 bases. The clonotype comes from a human donor with alopecia areata. The DNA for the CDR3 is TGCAGCGTAGAGGACAGGGGAGAGCTAAACTATGGCTACACCTTC. It codes for CSVEDRGELNYGYTF.